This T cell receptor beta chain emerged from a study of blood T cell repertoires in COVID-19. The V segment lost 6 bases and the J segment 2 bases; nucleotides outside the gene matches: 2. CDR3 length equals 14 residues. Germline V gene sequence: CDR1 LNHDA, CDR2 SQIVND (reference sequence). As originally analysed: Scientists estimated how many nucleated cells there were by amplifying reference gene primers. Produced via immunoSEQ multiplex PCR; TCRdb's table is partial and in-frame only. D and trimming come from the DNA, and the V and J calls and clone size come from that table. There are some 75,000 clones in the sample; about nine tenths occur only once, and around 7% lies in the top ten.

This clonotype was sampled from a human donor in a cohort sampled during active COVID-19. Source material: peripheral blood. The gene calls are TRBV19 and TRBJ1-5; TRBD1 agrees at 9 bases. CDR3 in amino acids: CASRTGGGNQPQHF. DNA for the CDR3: TGTGCCAGTAGAACAGGGGGCGGCAATCAGCCCCAGCATTTT.